The 27 T cell receptor beta chains in this list originate from one sample, sequenced in a study of T cells in localized non-small cell lung cancer. Profiled with immunoSEQ multiplex PCR; TCRdb holds only in-frame clones, not every one. The data contain around 64,000 clones, approximately 89% of them singletons. Sequenced here: peripheral blood, sampled before any cancer treatment. The receptor source for this set is a man aged 40-75 years with stage I lung adenocarcinoma.

This clone was seen just once. The CDR3 region has the DNA TGTGCCAGCAGCCACCGAGTAGCGAGGGGTGAGACCCAGTACTTC. Its translation is CASSHRVARGETQYF. The rearrangement uses TRBV7-2 and TRBJ2-5, with D tentatively TRBD1 or TRBD2 (5 bases each). The CDR3 spans 15 residues. Germline-derived CDR1 and CDR2 are SGHTA and FQGNSA. V dropped 5 bases and J dropped 5 bases, with 18 bases sitting between them.

This clone appeared a single time. The V and J genes are TRBV7-4 and TRBJ2-1, with a possible D match to TRBD1 (6 bases). Trimming took off 2 bases at V and 5 bases at J, with 13 bases between the two ends. CDR3 length: 15 amino acids. From germline, CDR1 is SGHVT and CDR2 SQSDAQ. Written as DNA, the CDR3 is TGTGCCAGCAGCTTACTCGGACAGACCGACAATGAGCAGTTCTTC. Translated, it gives CASSLLGQTDNEQFF.

This chain joins TRBV7-9 and TRBJ1-3; D gene ambiguous. This CDR3 spans 15 amino acids. Trimming cost V 3 bases and J 0 bases, with 9 bases left between them. Germline V gives CDR1 SEHNR, CDR2 FQNEAQ (reference sequence). Here the CDR3 DNA reads TGTGCCAGCAGCTTGGCTGGAAACTCTGGAAACACCATATATTTT. It yields the protein CASSLAGNSGNTIYF.

The chain joins TRBV7-2 to TRBJ2-2, with TRBD2 matching over 7 bases. From germline, CDR1 is SGHTA and CDR2 FQGNSA. The CDR3 length is 16 residues. J was trimmed by 6 bases and V by 0 bases; bases with no gene match: 7. CDR3 bases: TGTGCCAGCAGCTTAGCGGCGGGACTAACCTCCGGGGAGCTGTTTTTT. Translation: CASSLAAGLTSGELFF. Based on the CDR3 plus reference TRBV7-2 and TRBJ2-2, the full variable domain is GAGVSQSPSNKVTEKGKDVELRCDPISGHTALYWYRQSLGQGLEFLIYFQGNSAPDKSGLPSDRFSAERTGGSVSTLTIQRTQQEDSAVYLCASSLAAGLTSGELFFGEGSRLTVL.

This clone was detected only once. The rearrangement joins TRBV2 to TRBJ2-5; 10 nucleotides match TRBD1. With V trimmed by 6 bases and J by 5 bases, 9 bases remained unmatched. The CDR3 spans 15 residues. Germline CDR1 SNHLY, CDR2 FYNNEI. The CDR3 protein is CASRPRQGARETQYF. Here the CDR3 DNA reads TGTGCCAGCAGACCTAGACAGGGGGCGCGTGAGACCCAGTACTTC.

V usage is TRBV15 and J usage is TRBJ1-5; D is undetermined. Germline V CDR1 and CDR2: LNHNV, YYDKDF (reference sequence). The CDR3 loop spans 12 amino acids. V was clipped by 0 bases and J by 6 bases, with 3 bases between them. The CDR3: CATSRDFQPQHF. Written as DNA, the CDR3 is TGTGCCACCAGCAGAGATTTTCAGCCCCAGCATTTT.

This chain joins TRBV7-6 and TRBJ2-7; D unclear. The CDR3 has 13 amino acids. Germline values: CDR1 SGHVS, CDR2 FNYEAQ. The V end was cut by 6 bases, the J end by 3 bases, with 12 bases between. CDR3 nucleotides: TGTGCCAGCAGTCAACTCGACGGCTACGAGCAGTACTTC. This translates into CASSQLDGYEQYF. The whole variable domain, remainder taken from reference TRBV7-6 and TRBJ2-7, is GAGVSQSPRYKVTKRGQDVALRCDPISGHVSLYWYRQALGQGPEFLTYFNYEAQQDKSGLPNDRFSAERPEGSISTLTIQRTEQRDSAMYRCASSQLDGYEQYFGPGTRLTVT.

The chain uses TRBV6-1 and TRBJ2-2; 13 nucleotides agree with TRBD2. Germline-derived CDR1 and CDR2 are MNHNS and SASEGT. This CDR3 region has 14 residues. The J segment lost 6 bases and the V segment lost 11 bases, leaving 6 bases of the junction unmatched. CDR3 nucleotides: TGTGCCGGGAGACTAGCGGGAGGATCCGGGGAGCTGTTTTTT. It specifies CAGRLAGGSGELFF.

Comment on this clone: The sample has other DNA sequences that encode this CDR3 too. This chain joins TRBV6-6 and TRBJ2-3; maybe TRBD1 (5 bases). Deletions cut 2 bases from V and 0 bases from J, with 9 bases between. Germline loops: CDR1 MNHNY, CDR2 SVGAGI (reference sequence). The CDR3 extends over 15 amino acids. DNA of the CDR3: TGTGCCAGCAGTTACGACAGTACTAGCACAGATACGCAGTATTTT. It translates to CASSYDSTSTDTQYF.

This sequence joins TRBV7-3 and TRBJ2-2, with D perhaps given as TRBD1 or TRBD2 (5 bases each). The CDR3 length is 15 residues. Germline V gene sequence: CDR1 SGHTA, CDR2 FQGTGA. V gave up 5 bases and J gave up 0 bases, with 10 bases separating them. The CDR3 DNA follows: TGTGCCAGCAGCCCGGGACGGACGAACACCGGGGAGCTGTTTTTT. Residues: CASSPGRTNTGELFF.

The rearrangement joins TRBV7-8 to TRBJ1-6, with D hard to call. Trimming cost V 5 bases and J 9 bases, with 14 bases left between them. The germline V gene has CDR1 SGHVS and CDR2 FQNEAQ. The length of the CDR3 is 14 residues. CDR3 sequence reads: CASSEGAVTSPLHF. The CDR3 bases are TGTGCCAGCAGCGAGGGAGCTGTCACTTCACCCCTCCACTTT.

V gene TRBV9 combines with J gene TRBJ1-4; D gene ambiguous. CDR1 is SGDLS and CDR2 is YYNGEE in the germline V gene. There are 14 residues in the CDR3. Trimming removed 0 bases from V and 4 bases from J, with 7 bases in between. The DNA for the CDR3 is TGTGCCAGCAGCGTAGGAGGGAATAATGAAAAACTGTTTTTT. Translating gives CASSVGGNNEKLFF.

The V and J genes are TRBV27 and TRBJ1-2, with 9 bases matching TRBD1. Germline V gives CDR1 MNHEY, CDR2 SMNVEV (reference sequence). There are 14 residues in the CDR3. V was pared by 4 bases and J by 2 bases, with 2 bases of the junction left unmatched. CDR3: CASSYRGRNYGYTF. The CDR3 nucleotides are TGTGCCAGCAGTTACAGGGGGCGCAACTATGGCTACACCTTC.

The V and J genes are TRBV6-5 and TRBJ1-5; D remains unclear. Germline V gene sequence: CDR1 MNHEY, CDR2 SVGAGI. Trimming pared 5 bases from V and 4 bases from J, leaving 9 bases between. CDR3 length equals 13 residues. CDR3: CASSNAENQPQHF. The CDR3 DNA reads TGTGCCAGCAGTAACGCAGAGAATCAGCCCCAGCATTTT.

This chain connects TRBV2 to TRBJ2-3; possible D gene TRBD1, 5 bases. The V gene's germline CDR1 is SNHLY and CDR2 FYNNEI. Trimming took 2 bases from V and 4 from J, leaving 13 bases between them. The CDR3 extends over 15 amino acids. CDR3 nucleotide sequence: TGTGCCAGCAGTGAACAGGGTGTGTGGGCAGATACGCAGTATTTT. This sequence encodes CASSEQGVWADTQYF.

The chain couples TRBV7-3 to TRBJ2-1; no clear D gene. Germline V gives CDR1 SGHTA, CDR2 FQGTGA. This CDR3 has 13 residues. The V end was cut by 2 bases, the J end by 10 bases, with 12 bases between. The CDR3 bases are TGTGCCAGCAGCTTAGATAAGCACGCGGAGCAGTTCTTC. Translating gives CASSLDKHAEQFF.

The rearrangement joins TRBV7-3 to TRBJ2-7; unclear D gene. Germline-derived CDR1 and CDR2 are SGHTA and FQGTGA. This CDR3 is built from 14 residues. V lost 5 bases and J 0 bases, leaving 11 bases between the germline ends. CDR3 sequence: CASSPRSGSYEQYF. Written as DNA, the CDR3 is TGTGCCAGCAGCCCTCGATCCGGCTCCTACGAGCAGTACTTC. The full variable domain, rest sourced from reference TRBV7-3 and TRBJ2-7, is GAGVSQTPSNKVTEKGKYVELRCDPISGHTALYWYRQSLGQGPEFLIYFQGTGAADDSGLPNDRFFAVRPEGSVSTLKIQRTERGDSAVYLCASSPRSGSYEQYFGPGTRLTVT.

This chain uses TRBV19 with TRBJ2-1; TRBD1 aligns across 7 bases. V trimming: 5 bases; J trimming: 3 bases; junction bases outside the gene matches: 4. Germline CDR1 reads LNHDA; CDR2 reads SQIVND (reference sequence). This CDR3 comprises 14 residues. This CDR3 is CASSLGQDYNEQFF. CDR3 DNA sequence: TGTGCCAGTAGTCTCGGACAGGACTACAATGAGCAGTTCTTC. Full variable domain (outside the CDR3, taken from reference TRBV19 and TRBJ2-1): DGGITQSPKYLFRKEGQNVTLSCEQNLNHDAMYWYRQDPGQGLRLIYYSQIVNDFQKGDIAEGYSVSREKKESFPLTVTSAQKNPTAFYLCASSLGQDYNEQFFGPGTRLTVL.

The genes are TRBV13 and TRBJ2-5; 8 bases fit TRBD1. Germline values: CDR1 PRHDT, CDR2 FYEKMQ (reference sequence). The V gene end was trimmed by 3 bases and the J gene end by 5 bases; junction bases not matched to a gene: 14. The CDR3 is made up of 17 amino acids. This CDR3 is CASSFSPSARGRETQYF. In DNA form, the CDR3 reads TGTGCCAGCAGCTTTAGTCCATCGGCCAGGGGGCGGGAGACCCAGTACTTC.

This clone was counted once. This chain connects TRBV27 to TRBJ2-5; possibly TRBD1 for D (6 bases). Deletions cut 3 bases from V and 5 bases from J, with 10 bases between. The CDR3 spans 13 residues. In germline, CDR1 is MNHEY, CDR2 SMNVEV (reference sequence). The chain's CDR3 is CASSFWGQETQYF. The CDR3 DNA is TGTGCCAGCAGTTTTTGGGGGCAGGAGACCCAGTACTTC.

V usage is TRBV28 and J usage is TRBJ2-1; D possibly corresponds to TRBD1 (6 bases). The CDR3 extends over 15 amino acids. The V end lost 7 bases, the J end lost 4 bases, and 17 bases lay between the germline ends. Germline CDR1 and CDR2: MDHEN and SYDVKM. CDR3 bases: TGTGCCAGCACCATCGAGGGGGTGGGGTACAATGAGCAGTTCTTC. Translating it yields CASTIEGVGYNEQFF.

The chain joins TRBV5-6 to TRBJ2-6; D is ambiguous. Per the germline V gene, CDR1 is SGHDT and CDR2 is YYEEEE. This CDR3 is 17 amino acids long. The V and J ends lost 0 bases and 0 bases respectively, with 10 bases between them. This CDR3 is CASSLVTDSSGANVLTF. CDR3 bases: TGTGCCAGCAGCTTGGTTACGGATTCCTCTGGGGCCAACGTCCTGACTTTC.

The V call is TRBV2, the J call TRBJ2-3; D is uncertain. Germline V lookup: CDR1 SNHLY, CDR2 FYNNEI. V lost 4 bases, J lost 0 bases, and 2 bases lay in between. The CDR3 totals 12 residues. Here the CDR3 reads CASSVSTDTQYF. For the CDR3, the DNA is TGTGCCAGCAGTGTTAGCACAGATACGCAGTATTTT.

The rearrangement uses TRBV6-1 and TRBJ2-7; D possibly matches TRBD1 or TRBD2 (6 bases each). Per germline, CDR1 MNHNS and CDR2 SASEGT. The CDR3 is 14 amino acids. V lost 3 bases to trimming and J lost 4 bases, with 13 bases between them. The CDR3 sequence is CASSDWGAQYEQYF. The CDR3 nucleotides are TGTGCCAGCAGTGATTGGGGGGCTCAGTACGAGCAGTACTTC.

This rearrangement joins TRBV9 to TRBJ2-7, with 13 bases fitting TRBD2. Germline CDR1 reads SGDLS; CDR2 reads YYNGEE. The CDR3 contains 16 residues. Trimming took 4 bases from V and 5 from J; bases not matched to a gene: 9. This CDR3 reads CASSPAGLAGVNEQYF. CDR3 in DNA: TGTGCCAGCAGCCCGGCCGGACTAGCGGGAGTCAACGAGCAGTACTTC.

The chain recombines TRBV6-5 with TRBJ1-4; 7 bases fit TRBD1. V lost 0 bases to trimming and J lost 8 bases; unmatched junction nucleotides: 0. The CDR3 is 13 residues long. CDR1 is MNHEY, CDR2 SVGAGI, per germline. The CDR3 protein is CASSYSGGEKLFF. The CDR3 bases are TGTGCCAGCAGTTACTCAGGGGGCGAAAAACTGTTTTTT.

The CDR3 region is CASSSRGAGANVLTF. CDR3 nucleotide sequence: TGTGCCAGCAGCTCCCGGGGAGCTGGGGCCAACGTCCTGACTTTC. The genes are TRBV5-4 and TRBJ2-6; a possible D gene is TRBD2 (5 bases). The V and J ends lost 3 bases and 2 bases respectively, with 9 bases between them. This CDR3 is 15 amino acids long. CDR1 is SGHNT, CDR2 YYREEE, per germline (reference sequence).